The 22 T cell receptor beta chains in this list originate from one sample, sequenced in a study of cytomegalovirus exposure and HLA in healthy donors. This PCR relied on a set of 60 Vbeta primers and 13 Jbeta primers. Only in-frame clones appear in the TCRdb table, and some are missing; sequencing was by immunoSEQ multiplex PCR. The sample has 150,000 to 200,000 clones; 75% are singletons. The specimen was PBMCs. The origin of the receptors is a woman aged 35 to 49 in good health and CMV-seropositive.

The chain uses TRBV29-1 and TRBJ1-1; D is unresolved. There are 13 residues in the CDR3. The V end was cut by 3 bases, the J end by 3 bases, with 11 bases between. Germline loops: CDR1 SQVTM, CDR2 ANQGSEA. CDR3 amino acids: CSVEEGADTEAFF. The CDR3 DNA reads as TGCAGCGTTGAGGAGGGTGCGGACACTGAAGCTTTCTTT.

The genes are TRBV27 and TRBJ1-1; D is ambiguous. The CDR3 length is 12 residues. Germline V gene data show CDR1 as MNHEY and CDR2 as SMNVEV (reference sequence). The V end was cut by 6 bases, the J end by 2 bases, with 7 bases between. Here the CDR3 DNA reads TGTGCCAGCAGGGACTTCAACACTGAAGCTTTCTTT. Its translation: CASRDFNTEAFF.

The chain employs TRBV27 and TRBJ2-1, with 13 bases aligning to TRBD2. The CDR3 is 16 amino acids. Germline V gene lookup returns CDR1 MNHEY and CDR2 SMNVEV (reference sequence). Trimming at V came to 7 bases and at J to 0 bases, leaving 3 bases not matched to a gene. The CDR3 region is CASKWTSGSSYNEQFF. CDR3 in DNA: TGTGCCAGCAAGTGGACTAGCGGGAGCTCCTACAATGAGCAGTTCTTC.

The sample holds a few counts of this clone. CDR3 sequence reads: CASISEGSGANVLTF. CDR3 nucleotide sequence: TGTGCCAGCATCTCCGAGGGTTCTGGGGCCAACGTCCTGACTTTC. This chain connects TRBV6-6 to TRBJ2-6; TRBD2 might be the D (5 bases). V was clipped by 7 bases and J by 1 base, with 11 bases between them. The germline V gene encodes CDR1 MNHNY and CDR2 SVGAGI (reference sequence). CDR3 length: 15 residues.

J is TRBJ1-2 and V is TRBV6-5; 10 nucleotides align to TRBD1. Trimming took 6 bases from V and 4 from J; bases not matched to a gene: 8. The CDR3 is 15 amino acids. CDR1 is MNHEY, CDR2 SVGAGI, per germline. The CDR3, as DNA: TGTGCCAGCAGCTCCGACAGGGGGCTTAGCTATGGCTACACCTTC. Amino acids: CASSSDRGLSYGYTF.

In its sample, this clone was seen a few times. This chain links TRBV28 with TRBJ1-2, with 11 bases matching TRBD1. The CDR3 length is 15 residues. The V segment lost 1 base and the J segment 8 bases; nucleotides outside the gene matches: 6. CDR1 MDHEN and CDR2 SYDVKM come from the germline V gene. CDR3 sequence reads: CASSLSGTGGSGYTF. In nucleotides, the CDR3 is TGTGCCAGCAGTTTATCCGGGACAGGGGGGAGCGGCTACACCTTC.

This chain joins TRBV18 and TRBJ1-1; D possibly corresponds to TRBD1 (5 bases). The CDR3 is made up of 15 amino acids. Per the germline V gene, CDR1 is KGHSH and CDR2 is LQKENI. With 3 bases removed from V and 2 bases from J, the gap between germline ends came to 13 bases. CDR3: CASSPGRAENTEAFF. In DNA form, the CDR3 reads TGTGCCAGCTCACCCGGCAGGGCCGAAAACACTGAAGCTTTCTTT.

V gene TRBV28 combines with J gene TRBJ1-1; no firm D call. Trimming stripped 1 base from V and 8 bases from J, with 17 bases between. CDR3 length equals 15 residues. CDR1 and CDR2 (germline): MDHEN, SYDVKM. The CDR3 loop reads CASSLSTPEAIEAFF. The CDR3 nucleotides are TGTGCCAGCAGTTTATCTACCCCTGAAGCGATAGAAGCTTTCTTT.

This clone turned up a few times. CDR3 in DNA: TGTGCCAGCAGCTTGACAGCGGGAGGCACAGATACGCAGTATTTT. Protein: CASSLTAGGTDTQYF. The V call is TRBV7-9, the J call TRBJ2-3; 8 nucleotides agree with TRBD2. With V trimmed by 3 bases and J by 1 base, 3 bases remained unmatched. There are 15 residues in the CDR3. The germline gives CDR1 SEHNR, CDR2 FQNEAQ (reference sequence).

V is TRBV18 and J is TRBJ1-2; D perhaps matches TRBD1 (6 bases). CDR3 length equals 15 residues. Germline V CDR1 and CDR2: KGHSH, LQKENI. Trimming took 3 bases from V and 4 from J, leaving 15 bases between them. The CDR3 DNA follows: TGTGCCAGCTCACCCGACGCTGGACAGCTCTATGGCTACACCTTC. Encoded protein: CASSPDAGQLYGYTF.

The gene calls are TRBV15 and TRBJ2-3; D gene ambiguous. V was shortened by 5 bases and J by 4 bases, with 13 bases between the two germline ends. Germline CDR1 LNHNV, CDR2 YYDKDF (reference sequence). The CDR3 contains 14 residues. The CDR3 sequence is CATSSPSFADTQYF. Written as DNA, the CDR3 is TGTGCCACCAGCTCCCCCTCGTTCGCAGATACGCAGTATTTT.

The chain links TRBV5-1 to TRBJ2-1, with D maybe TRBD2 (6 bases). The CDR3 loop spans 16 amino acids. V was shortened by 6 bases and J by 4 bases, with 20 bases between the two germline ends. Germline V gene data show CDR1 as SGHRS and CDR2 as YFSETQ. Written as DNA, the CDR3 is TGCGCCAGCAACCGGGGTGGTAGCGGAGCTTACAATGAGCAGTTCTTC. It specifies CASNRGGSGAYNEQFF.

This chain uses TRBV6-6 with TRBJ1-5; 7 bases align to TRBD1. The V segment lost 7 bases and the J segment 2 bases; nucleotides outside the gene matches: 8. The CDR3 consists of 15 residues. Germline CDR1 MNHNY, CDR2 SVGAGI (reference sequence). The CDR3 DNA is TGTGCCAGCACCATACAGGGGACGGGCAATCAGCCCCAGCATTTT. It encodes CASTIQGTGNQPQHF.

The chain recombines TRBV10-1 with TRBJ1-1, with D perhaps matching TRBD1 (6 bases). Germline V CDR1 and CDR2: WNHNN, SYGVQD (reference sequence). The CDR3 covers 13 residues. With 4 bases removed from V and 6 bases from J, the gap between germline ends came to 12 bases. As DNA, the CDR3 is TGCGCCAGCAGTGTACGGGGGGCGGCTGAAGCTTTCTTT. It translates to CASSVRGAAEAFF.

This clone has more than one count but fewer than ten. CDR3 nucleotides: TGCGCCAGCAGCAGCACGGGGTCAGGTTGGAGAGATACGCAGTATTTT. Encoded protein: CASSSTGSGWRDTQYF. The rearrangement joins TRBV5-1 to TRBJ2-3; the D gene is possibly TRBD2 (5 bases). CDR3 size: 16 residues. V lost 4 bases to trimming and J lost 5 bases, with 20 bases between them. Per germline, CDR1 SGHRS and CDR2 YFSETQ.

In nucleotides, the CDR3 is TGTGCCAGCCACGGGCAGTACTTC. This codes for CASHGQYF. The chain has TRBV27 and TRBJ2-7, with D unresolved. The ends were cut back, 8 bases at V and 9 bases at J, with 5 bases in the middle. Germline CDR1 MNHEY, CDR2 SMNVEV (reference sequence). The CDR3 is made up of 8 amino acids.

In DNA form, the CDR3 reads TGTGCCAGCTCGGGACTAGCGGGGTATGAGCAGTTCTTC. It yields the protein CASSGLAGYEQFF. The rearrangement joins TRBV27 to TRBJ2-1; the match to TRBD2 covers 13 bases. This CDR3 comprises 13 residues. Germline lookup yields CDR1 MNHEY and CDR2 SMNVEV (reference sequence). V lost 8 bases, J lost 8 bases, and 3 bases stayed unmatched.

CDR3 protein: CASSLAGGAGDTQYF. CDR3 DNA: TGTGCCAGCAGCTTAGCGGGAGGGGCAGGAGATACGCAGTATTTT. This sequence joins TRBV5-4 and TRBJ2-3; 10 positions match TRBD2. There are 15 residues in the CDR3. Germline assignment: CDR1 SGHNT and CDR2 YYREEE (reference sequence). With 2 bases clipped from V and 5 bases from J, the junction kept 5 bases outside the gene matches.

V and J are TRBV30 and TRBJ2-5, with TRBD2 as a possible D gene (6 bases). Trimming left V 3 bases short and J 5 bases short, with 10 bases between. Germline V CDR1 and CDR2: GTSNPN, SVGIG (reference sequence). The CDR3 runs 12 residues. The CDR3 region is CAWRKDYETQYF. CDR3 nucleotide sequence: TGTGCCTGGAGGAAGGACTACGAGACCCAGTACTTC.

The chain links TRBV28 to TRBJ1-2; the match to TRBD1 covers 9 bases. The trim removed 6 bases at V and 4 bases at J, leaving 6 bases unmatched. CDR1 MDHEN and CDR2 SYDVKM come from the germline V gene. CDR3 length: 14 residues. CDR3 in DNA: TGTGCCAGCAGATACAGGGGGCGAAGCTATGGCTACACCTTC. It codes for CASRYRGRSYGYTF.

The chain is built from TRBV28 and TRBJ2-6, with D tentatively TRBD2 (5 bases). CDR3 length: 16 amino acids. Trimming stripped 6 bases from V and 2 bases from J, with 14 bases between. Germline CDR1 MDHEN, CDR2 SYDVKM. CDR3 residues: CASRDSVRAGANVLTF. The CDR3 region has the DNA TGTGCCAGCAGGGACTCGGTCCGGGCTGGGGCCAACGTCCTGACTTTC.

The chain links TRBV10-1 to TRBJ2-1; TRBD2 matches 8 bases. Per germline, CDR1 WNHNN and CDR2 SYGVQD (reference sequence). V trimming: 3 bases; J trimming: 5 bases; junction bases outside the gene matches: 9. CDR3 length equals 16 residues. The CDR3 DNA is TGCGCCAGCAGTGATAAGGCGGGAGGTCGGCACAATGAGCAGTTCTTC. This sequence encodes CASSDKAGGRHNEQFF.